This T cell receptor (beta chain) comes out of a study of blood T cell repertoires in COVID-19 (dated by TCRdb to 2018 to 2020). With regard to the full study: Collaborator samples came from the United States, Italy and Spain and covered acute and convalescent phases of COVID-19. The samples were drawn from the first 160 participants of the ongoing ImmuneRACE study and from some 1,300 subjects provided by 6 global collaborators. A de-identified subject ID, COVID-19 status, age in years and sex were almost always included in the sample metadata. The repertoires were made available in a free public database intended to serve as a resource for research on the immune response to SARS-CoV-2. The prospective study material was composed of cDNA or gDNA derived from T cells, B-cell-depleted T cells, or PBMCs. Deeply sampled blood TCRbeta repertoires from subjects exposed to, actively infected with, or recovered from COVID-19 were included in the dataset. HLA class I and class II types, where available, came from metadata supplied by the sample provider rather than from assay-based typing. What the research found in general, with its limitations: How much clinical and demographic metadata was included differed by source and by participant, and the metadata was provided uncurated.

One collaborating source in Seattle enrolled patients during active infection and followed them longitudinally through the course of disease. The collaborating institutions used their own protocols to collect whole blood in K2EDTA tubes. Collaborator samples were shipped for TCRbeta analysis as frozen whole blood, isolated PBMCs, or DNA extracted from either sample type. TCRbeta CDR3 regions were amplified from genomic DNA using the immunoSEQ Assay, a bias-controlled multiplex PCR. The original pipeline was this. Within the assay, amplification of reference gene primers was used to estimate how many nucleated cells each sample contained. To quantify the absolute abundance of each unique TCRbeta CDR3 rearrangement, sequence reads were collapsed and filtered. For each sample, productive Simpson clonality was calculated as the square root of Simpson's diversity index over productive rearrangements. The table comes from immuneACCESS by way of TCRdb, which keeps in-frame sequences with V and J called. Part of the clones is missing from these tables; in studies checked, under half for an unresolved V gene and the rest for unknown reasons. V, J and clone size are taken as reported in that table, and D and trimming were inferred from the DNA itself. This sample holds 150,000 to 200,000 clones; roughly 80% were observed only once. The biggest ten clones account for about 10% of the sample.

A remark on this clone: Its binding antigen is unknown. No much larger clonotype is one base removed from it; base qualities were not supplied.

The germline V gene specifies MNHNS as CDR1 and SASEGT as CDR2. Trimming leaves V shorter by 2 bases and J shorter by 0 bases, with the junction holding 7 bases beyond the gene matches. Spanning cysteine to phenylalanine, the CDR3 consists of 16 amino acids. Solely the CDR3 DNA is kept, with 48 bases framed from the first base. This TCR was recovered from a middle-aged woman with COVID-19, enrolled during active disease. Sequencing was carried out using peripheral blood. In this chain, TRBV6-1 is recombined with TRBJ2-7; the central 7 bases match TRBD2. The CDR3 region: CASSERWAGASYEQYF. The DNA sequence reads TGTGCCAGCAGTGAAAGGTGGGCGGGAGCCTCCTACGAGCAGTACTTC.